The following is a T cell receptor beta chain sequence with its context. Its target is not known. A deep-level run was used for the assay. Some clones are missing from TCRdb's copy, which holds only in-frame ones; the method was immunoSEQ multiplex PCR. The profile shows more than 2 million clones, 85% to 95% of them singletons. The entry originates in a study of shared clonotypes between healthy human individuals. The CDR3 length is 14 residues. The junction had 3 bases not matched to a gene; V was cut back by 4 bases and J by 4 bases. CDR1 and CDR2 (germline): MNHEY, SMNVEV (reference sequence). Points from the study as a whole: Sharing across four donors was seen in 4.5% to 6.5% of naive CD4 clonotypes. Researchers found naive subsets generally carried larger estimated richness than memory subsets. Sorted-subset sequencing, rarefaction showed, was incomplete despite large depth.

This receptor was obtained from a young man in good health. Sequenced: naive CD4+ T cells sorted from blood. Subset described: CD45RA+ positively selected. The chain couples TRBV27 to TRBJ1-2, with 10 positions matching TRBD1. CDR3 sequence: CASSSGQGGYGYTF. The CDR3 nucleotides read TGTGCCAGCAGTTCTGGACAGGGGGGCTATGGCTACACCTTC.